This TCR beta chain was captured by sequencing in a study of T cell repertoires in ileal Crohn's disease. In the study overall: The M0 sample came from the inflamed ileal portion of the resected specimen.

The table came from immunoSEQ multiplex PCR; TCRdb's copy has only in-frame clones and leaves some out. The data show roughly 13,000 clones, with approximately 79% seen just once and over 11% held by the top ten. This CDR3 spans 14 amino acids. In germline, CDR1 is MNHEY, CDR2 SMNVEV (reference sequence). V lost 4 bases and J lost 4; bases outside the gene matches: 4. Findings and limits, study-wide: Mucosal expansions were suggested to be mainly CD8 T cells.

Sample time point: inflamed ileum from the surgical specimen. Patients were adults with ileal or ileocolonic Crohn's disease needing resection. The sample holds a few counts of this clone. Its specificity is unknown. The sample consisted of ileal tissue. The receptor was derived from an adult with Crohn's disease. The rearrangement uses TRBV27 and TRBJ2-7, with TRBD2 matching over 10 bases. CDR3 sequence: CASSYSGGEYEQYF. In DNA form, the CDR3 reads TGTGCCAGCAGTTACAGCGGGGGGGAGTACGAGCAGTACTTC.